This T cell receptor (beta chain) was sequenced during a study of T-cell reconstitution after alpha-beta-depleted transplantation in children. Construction of the TCRbeta library involved unique molecular identifiers. MiXCR was run by TCRdb on the PCR reads, yielding one entry per CDR3 protein. The table records some 550,000 distinct CDR3 sequences, about a sixth of them present only once. The CDR3 is made up of 16 amino acids. Unmatched junction bases numbered 11, after V lost 8 bases and J lost 5 bases. Germline assignment: CDR1 SNHLY and CDR2 FYNNEI. The clonotype was recovered from a human donor who donated a stem cell graft to a child with acute lymphoblastic leukemia. Specimen: PBMCs from the stem cell graft donor, collected from the stem cell graft. The chain is built from TRBV2 and TRBJ2-2, with TRBD2 matching 10 bases. The CDR3 sequence: CASRGLAGVQTGELFF. The CDR3, as DNA: TGTGCCAGCCGGGGCCTAGCGGGAGTTCAAACCGGGGAGCTGTTTTTT.